This T cell receptor (beta chain) was identified during a study of naive and memory T cell subsets. With 6 bases clipped from V and 4 bases from J, the junction kept 5 bases outside the gene matches. CDR1 and CDR2 from the germline V gene are KGHSH and LQKENI. There are 13 residues in the CDR3. In this sample, this clonotype turned up a few times. What it binds is unknown. Study results and caveats: From naive to CM, EM and EMRA, diversity decreased and Gini increased.

An equimolar mix of two oligonucleotides served as the beta constant-region primer for TRBC1 and TRBC2. In TCRdb, the UMI-ligation and nested PCR reads were re-called with MiXCR into one record per CDR3 protein. The sample lists about 150,000 distinct CDR3 sequences; about 15% were seen once. The sequenced sample was naive CD4+ T cells from blood. The sequence was collected from a human donor in good health. The rearrangement links TRBV18 to TRBJ2-5, with TRBD1 matching over 7 bases. The CDR3 is CASSGQHTETQYF. The CDR3 nucleotides are TGTGCCAGCTCGGGACAGCACACAGAGACCCAGTACTTC.